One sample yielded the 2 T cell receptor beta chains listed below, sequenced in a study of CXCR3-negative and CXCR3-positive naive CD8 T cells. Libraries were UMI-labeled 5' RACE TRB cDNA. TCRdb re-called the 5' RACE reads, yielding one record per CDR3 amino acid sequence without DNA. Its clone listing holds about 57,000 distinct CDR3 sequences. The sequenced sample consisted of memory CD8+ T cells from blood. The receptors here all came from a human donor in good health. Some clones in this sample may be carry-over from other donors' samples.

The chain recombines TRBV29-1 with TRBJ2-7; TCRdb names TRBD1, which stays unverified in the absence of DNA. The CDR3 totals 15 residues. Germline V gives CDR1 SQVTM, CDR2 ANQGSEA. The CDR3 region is CSVEVRDRPTYEQYF.

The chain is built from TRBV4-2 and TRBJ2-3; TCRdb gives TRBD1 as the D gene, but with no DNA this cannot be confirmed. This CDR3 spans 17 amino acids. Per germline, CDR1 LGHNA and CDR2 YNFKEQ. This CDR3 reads CASSQDRAGASTDTQYF.